Below are 24 T cell receptor beta chains sequenced from a single sample in a study of T cell clonality in common variable immunodeficiency. TCRdb's copy holds only in-frame clones and misses some; the assay was immunoSEQ multiplex PCR. The data show approximately 81,000 clones, with none appearing a single time. The sequencing input was peripheral blood mononuclear cells. These receptors all stem from a person between 18 and 69 years old in good health.

This clone has ten or more counts. Read coverage stops 3 residues before the CDR3 terminus; the germline J gene supplies the remainder. V and J are TRBV29-1 and TRBJ2-1; 8 bases map to TRBD1. This CDR3 comprises 11 residues. CDR1 and CDR2 (germline): SQVTM, ANQGSEA. The CDR3: CTCQGAHEQFF. The CDR3 bases that were read are TGCACCTGTCAGGGGGCCCATGAG.

This clone came up many times. The read falls 3 residues short of the CDR3 end, and the missing part is taken from the germline J gene. V usage is TRBV11-3 and J usage is TRBJ2-1; 7 bases map to TRBD1. The J segment lost 8 bases and the V segment lost 5 bases, leaving 6 bases of the junction unmatched. The germline V gene encodes CDR1 SGHNT and CDR2 YENEEA. CDR3 length equals 13 residues. The covered CDR3 bases are TGTGCCAGCAGCGCAAGACAGGGCGATGAG. Protein: CASSARQGDE. The complete CDR3 sequence is CASSARQGDEQFF.

This clone was detected ten times or more. The CDR3 is cut off 3 residues early in the read; its end comes from the germline J gene. This chain joins TRBV20-1 and TRBJ2-3; 7 nucleotides match TRBD2. The V gene end was trimmed by 6 bases and the J gene end by 3 bases; junction bases not matched to a gene: 3. Germline-derived CDR1 and CDR2 are DFQATT and SNEGSKA (reference sequence). The CDR3 has 12 residues. CDR3 protein: CSASGITDTQYF. CDR3 DNA (partial): TGCAGTGCCAGCGGGATAACAGATACG.

This clone was seen ten or more times. Sequencing ends 3 residues short of the CDR3 end; the germline J gene provides the rest. The chain has TRBV5-4 and TRBJ2-1; no reliable D call. Trimming took 4 bases from V and 5 from J, leaving 10 bases between them. The germline V gene has CDR1 SGHNT and CDR2 YYREEE (reference sequence). The CDR3 is 13 residues long. This CDR3 reads CASSPPADNEQFF. The sequenced CDR3 bases are TGTGCCAGCAGCCCCCCGGCGGACAATGAG.

There are a few counts of this clone. Read sequence stops 3 residues before the CDR3 end, and the germline J gene provides the missing end. The chain joins TRBV5-1 to TRBJ2-1; the match to TRBD2 covers 7 bases. With 4 bases clipped from V and 8 bases from J, the junction kept 15 bases outside the gene matches. Looked up from germline, CDR1 is SGHRS and CDR2 is YFSETQ. The CDR3 loop spans 16 amino acids. The DNA read from the CDR3 is TGCGCCAGCAGCCTCTGGACGACTAGCAGGGTTGATGAG. It is translated as CASSLWTTSRVDE. The whole CDR3 region reads CASSLWTTSRVDEQFF. Complete variable domain (other parts from reference TRBV5-1 and TRBJ2-1): KAGVTQTPRYLIKTRGQQVTLSCSPISGHRSVSWYQQTPGQGLQFLFEYFSETQRNKGNFPGRFSGRQFSNSRSEMNVSTLELGDSALYLCASSLWTTSRVDEQFFGPGTRLTVL.

This clone was counted at least ten times. With the read ending 3 residues before the CDR3 end, the germline J gene is used to fill in that end. The chain couples TRBV7-8 to TRBJ2-7, with 8 bases aligning to TRBD2. Germline values: CDR1 SGHVS, CDR2 FQNEAQ. V was clipped by 5 bases and J by 3 bases; unmatched bases: 6. The CDR3 is 14 amino acids. CDR3 bases read: TGTGCCAGCAGCGCCACTAGCGGAGGCTACGAG. Its protein product is CASSATSGGYE. The full CDR3 protein reads CASSATSGGYEQYF.

This clone has a count of ten or more. Read sequence stops 3 residues before the CDR3 end, and the germline J gene provides the missing end. The rearrangement joins TRBV7-2 to TRBJ1-2, with 10 bases identical to TRBD1. The CDR3 is 12 amino acids. The germline gives CDR1 SGHTA, CDR2 FQGNSA. The part of the CDR3 DNA that was read is TGTGCCACGACAGGGGGCTGGCGAGGC. The encoded protein is CATTGGWRG. The complete CDR3 protein is CATTGGWRGYTF. Based on the CDR3 plus reference TRBV7-2 and TRBJ1-2, the full variable domain is GAGVSQSPSNKVTEKGKDVELRCDPISGHTALYWYRQSLGQGLEFLIYFQGNSAPDKSGLPSDRFSAERTGGSVSTLTIQRTQQEDSAVYLCATTGGWRGYTFGSGTRLTVV.

This clone was seen repeatedly, ten times or more. The read terminates 3 residues before the CDR3 end, so the remaining end is supplied by the germline J gene. The chain links TRBV20-1 to TRBJ1-1, with 7 positions matching TRBD1. Germline values: CDR1 DFQATT, CDR2 SNEGSKA (reference sequence). The CDR3 runs to 11 residues. The CDR3 region is CSVLQGPEAFF. The DNA read from the CDR3 is TGCAGTGTTCTACAGGGGCCGGAA.

This clone occurred many times. The CDR3 end is not reached by the read, which stops 3 residues before it; the germline J gene fills it in. The chain links TRBV20-1 to TRBJ1-5; no clear D gene. V lost 7 bases and J 3 bases, leaving 10 bases between the germline ends. This CDR3 comprises 12 residues. Germline CDR1 DFQATT, CDR2 SNEGSKA (reference sequence). The sequenced CDR3 bases are TGCAGTGTACAGAGGGTCAATCAGCCC. Translating it yields CSVQRVNQP. The full CDR3 is CSVQRVNQPQHF.

At least ten counts were recorded for this clone. The read terminates 3 residues ahead of where the CDR3 ends, so the germline J gene completes it. V usage is TRBV19 and J usage is TRBJ2-7, with 7 bases identical to TRBD2. Per germline, CDR1 LNHDA and CDR2 SQIVND (reference sequence). V lost 4 bases, J lost 3 bases, and 9 bases stayed unmatched. The CDR3 runs 15 residues. CDR3 DNA (partial): TGTGCCAGTAGTAGTCCCTTTGCGGGAGTCTACGAG. Translating it yields CASSSPFAGVYE. The whole CDR3 sequence reads CASSSPFAGVYEQYF.

This clone was seen ten or more times. The read halts 3 residues ahead of the CDR3 end, with the missing end drawn from the germline J gene. This chain joins TRBV20-1 and TRBJ2-7; D is uncertain. Germline V gene sequence: CDR1 DFQATT, CDR2 SNEGSKA (reference sequence). Trimming stripped 4 bases from V and 2 bases from J, with 9 bases between. CDR3 length equals 12 residues. The chain's CDR3 is CSAKGPAYEQYF. CDR3 DNA, as far as it was read: TGCAGTGCTAAAGGGCCAGCCTACGAG.

In this sample, this clone turned up many times. The read ends 3 residues shy of where the CDR3 ends; the end is completed using the germline J gene. J is TRBJ2-2 and V is TRBV9; maybe TRBD1 (6 bases). The CDR3 sequence is 16 residues long. CDR1 SGDLS and CDR2 YYNGEE come from the germline V gene. V dropped 4 bases and J dropped 6 bases, with 19 bases sitting between them. The CDR3 DNA, read in part, is TGTGCCAGCAGCAACCGGGACACCCGGACGGCCGGGGAG. Translated: CASSNRDTRTAGE. The whole CDR3 protein is CASSNRDTRTAGELFF. Variable domain in full (rest from reference TRBV9 and TRBJ2-2): DSGVTQTPKHLITATGQRVTLRCSPRSGDLSVYWYQQSLDQGLQFLIQYYNGEERAKGNILERFSAQQFPDLHSELNLSSLELGDSALYFCASSNRDTRTAGELFFGEGSRLTVL.

This clone was seen at least ten times. The read halts 3 residues ahead of the CDR3 end, with the missing end drawn from the germline J gene. V and J are TRBV10-3 and TRBJ2-2, with D possibly TRBD1 on 5 matching bases. The CDR3 totals 15 residues. Germline-derived CDR1 and CDR2 are ENHRY and SYGVKD. Trimming took 7 bases from V and 0 from J, leaving 12 bases between them. The CDR3: CAIKDSRANTGELFF. The part of the CDR3 DNA that was read is TGTGCCATCAAAGACAGTCGAGCGAACACCGGGGAG.

Ten or more counts support this clone. Coverage ceases 3 residues before the CDR3 finishes, and the germline J gene fills in the end. The chain links TRBV18 to TRBJ1-3; D may be TRBD1 (5 bases). The CDR3 covers 14 residues. Trimming took 2 bases from V and 2 from J, leaving 7 bases between them. Germline CDR1 reads KGHSH; CDR2 reads LQKENI. CDR3 amino acids: CASSPSGTGNTIYF. The covered CDR3 bases are TGTGCCAGCTCACCATCAGGGACTGGAAACACC.

As to this clone: The read ends 3 residues before the CDR3 terminus; that terminus is restored from the germline J gene. The V gene is TRBV7-3, the J gene TRBJ1-5, with a possible D match to TRBD1 (6 bases). V shed 5 bases and J shed 7 bases, with 15 bases lying between them. Looked up from germline, CDR1 is SGHTA and CDR2 is FQGTGA. CDR3 size: 14 residues. CDR3: CASSPAGGGQPQHF. The DNA read from the CDR3 is TGTGCCAGCAGCCCGGCGGGGGGCGGCCAGCCC.

This clone appeared many times. The read finishes 3 residues shy of the CDR3 end, and the germline J gene is used to complete it. The chain is built from TRBV10-1 and TRBJ2-3, with D tentatively TRBD1 or TRBD2 (6 bases each). Germline loops: CDR1 WNHNN, CDR2 SYGVQD (reference sequence). V lost 3 bases and J 7 bases, leaving 14 bases between the germline ends. The CDR3 spans 14 residues. The CDR3 sequence: CASSDAEGTNTQYF. CDR3 DNA, as far as it was read: TGCGCCAGCAGTGATGCGGAGGGGACAAATACG.

At least ten counts were recorded for this clone. The CDR3 region is CSATQTVMNTEAFF. The sequenced CDR3 bases are TGCAGTGCTACACAAACAGTCATGAACACTGAA. This chain links TRBV20-1 with TRBJ1-1; D is undetermined. The missing CDR3 end, 3 residues past where the read stops, is filled in from the germline J gene. Looked up from germline, CDR1 is DFQATT and CDR2 is SNEGSKA (reference sequence). This CDR3 is 14 amino acids long. V was shortened by 4 bases and J by 0 bases, with 12 bases between the two germline ends.

This clone was seen ten or more times. The sequenced CDR3 bases are TGTGCCAGTAGTATAGCGGGGGGCTACTACGAG. Translated, it gives CASSIAGGYYE. In full, the CDR3 is CASSIAGGYYEQYF. The V and J genes are TRBV19 and TRBJ2-7; possible D gene TRBD2, 7 bases. The CDR3 extends 3 residues past the end of the read, so its final part is completed from the germline J gene. The CDR3 sequence is 14 residues long. V was pared by 1 base and J by 3 bases, with 10 bases between. Germline CDR1 and CDR2: LNHDA and SQIVND (reference sequence).

This clone was observed many times. The read ends 3 residues early relative to the CDR3; the germline J gene fills the gap. V usage is TRBV2 and J usage is TRBJ2-7, with TRBD1 as a possible D gene (5 bases). Trimming took 3 bases from V and 5 from J, leaving 20 bases between them. Germline assignment: CDR1 SNHLY and CDR2 FYNNEI. The CDR3 runs to 16 residues. CDR3 amino acids: CASSDRTITGSHEQYF. The CDR3 bases that were read are TGTGCCAGCAGTGATAGGACCATCACAGGTTCCCACGAG. Full variable domain (rest looked up from reference TRBV2 and TRBJ2-7): EPEVTQTPSHQVTQMGQEVILRCVPISNHLYFYWYRQILGQKVEFLVSFYNNEISEKSEIFDDQFSVERPDGSNFTLKIRSTKLEDSAMYFCASSDRTITGSHEQYFGPGTRLTVT.

This clone showed up just a few times. The read finishes 3 residues shy of the CDR3 end, and the germline J gene is used to complete it. The chain uses TRBV19 and TRBJ1-1; TRBD1 might be the D (5 bases). Germline CDR1 is LNHDA and CDR2 is SQIVND (reference sequence). This CDR3 has 15 amino acids. Trimming took 6 bases from V and 1 from J, leaving 15 bases between them. The CDR3 loop is CASRFPQGTNTEAFF. CDR3 DNA (partial): TGTGCCAGTAGATTTCCCCAGGGAACGAACACTGAA.

This clone was recorded at least ten times. The CDR3 end falls 3 residues outside the read, so it is completed with the germline J gene. J is TRBJ2-7 and V is TRBV2; D unclear. In germline, CDR1 is SNHLY, CDR2 FYNNEI. Between the trimmed V and J ends, which lost 8 bases and 0 bases, there was a span of 11 bases. The CDR3 contains 13 residues. The part of the CDR3 DNA that was read is TGTGCCAGCGTTATTTTCAGCTCCTACGAG. This encodes CASVIFSSYE. The entire CDR3 protein reads CASVIFSSYEQYF. The full variable domain, rest sourced from reference TRBV2 and TRBJ2-7, is EPEVTQTPSHQVTQMGQEVILRCVPISNHLYFYWYRQILGQKVEFLVSFYNNEISEKSEIFDDQFSVERPDGSNFTLKIRSTKLEDSAMYFCASVIFSSYEQYFGPGTRLTVT.

This clone was seen ten or more times. The missing CDR3 end, 3 residues past where the read stops, is filled in from the germline J gene. The chain employs TRBV12-3 or TRBV12-4 and TRBJ2-5; TRBD1 agrees at 7 bases. J gave up 1 base and V 1 base, and 3 bases lay outside the gene matches. CDR3 length: 15 residues. The CDR3 reads CASSLGTGLQETQYF. The sequenced CDR3 bases are TGTGCCAGCAGTTTAGGGACAGGACTCCAAGAGACC.

In its sample, this clone was seen a few times. The read comes to an end 3 residues before the CDR3 does, leaving the germline J gene to fill in the end. This sequence joins TRBV6-2 or TRBV6-3 and TRBJ2-3; perhaps TRBD2 as D (7 bases). The germline V and J ends were trimmed by 7 bases and 4 bases, with 15 bases remaining between them. The germline gives CDR1 MNHEY, CDR2 SVGEGT. CDR3 length: 14 amino acids. CDR3 protein: CASMGGLRADTQYF. The sequenced part of the CDR3 DNA is TGTGCCAGCATGGGGGGGCTAAGGGCAGATACG.

This clone was recorded many times. The sequence runs out 3 residues before the end of the CDR3; the remainder is reconstructed from the germline J gene. The V call is TRBV20-1, the J call TRBJ2-7; tentatively, D is TRBD2 (6 bases). V lost 5 bases, J lost 5 bases, and 19 bases lay in between. The CDR3 covers 14 residues. CDR1 DFQATT and CDR2 SNEGSKA come from the germline V gene (reference sequence). Partial CDR3 DNA: TGCAGTGCTTGGCCCTCCTATTCGGGGGACGAG. It specifies CSAWPSYSGDE. The whole CDR3 protein reads CSAWPSYSGDEQYF.